This T cell receptor (beta chain) comes out of a study of CD8+ T cells in alopecia areata. Notes on this clone: Its antigen is unidentified.

Study-level findings and limits: Researchers report lesional scalp, most notably alopecia totalis/universalis, outstripped normal scalp in clonality. Mice showed clearer TCR sharing than patients did, a gap that was possibly HLA-related.

This CDR3 comprises 15 residues. The germline V gene encodes CDR1 MNHEY and CDR2 SMNVEV (reference sequence). Trimming cost V 5 bases and J 6 bases; bases outside gene matches: 11. RNA extraction was followed by reverse transcription into cDNA, which acted as the sequencing template. The table came from immunoSEQ multiplex PCR; TCRdb's copy has only in-frame clones and leaves some out. The sample gives about 23,000 clones, roughly 52% of which show up once; approximately 31% is in the top ten. Peripheral blood samples and lesional scalp punch biopsies were obtained from alopecia areata patients. Sorted populations comprised CD4+ and CD8+ T cells obtained from PBMCs.

This sequence was found in a human donor with alopecia areata. V is TRBV27 and J is TRBJ2-3, with 7 nucleotides matching TRBD2. Specimen: NKG2D-high CD8+ T cells sorted from blood. This CDR3 is CASSPTSSGGDTQYF. The CDR3 DNA reads TGTGCCAGCAGTCCGACTAGCTCAGGAGGTGATACGCAGTATTTT.